This TCR beta chain is drawn from a study of shared clonotypes between healthy human individuals. Looking at the study overall: The composition of the donors was a couple of women and a few men aged 18 to 49.

TCRdb's copy holds only in-frame clones and misses some; the assay was immunoSEQ multiplex PCR. Among 450,000 or so clones listed, roughly 80% were seen once. J lost 5 bases, V lost 5 bases, and 15 bases had no gene match. The CDR3 loop spans 16 amino acids. Germline V gives CDR1 SEHNR, CDR2 FQNEAQ (reference sequence). The J gene is TRBJ2-7, the V gene TRBV7-9; 7 bases agree with TRBD2. Sequencing was performed on PBMCs. The source of this sequence is a middle-aged woman in good health. Some clones in this sample may be carry-over from other donors' samples. For the CDR3, the DNA is TGTGCCAGCAGCCCCCTTATTGGCGGGAGTTTGGACGAGCAGTACTTC. Amino acid sequence: CASSPLIGGSLDEQYF.